Listed here are 12 T cell receptor beta chains from one sample, sequenced in a study of T cell responses to AZD1222 COVID-19 vaccine. The protocol was immunoSEQ multiplex PCR, while the TCRdb copy is restricted to in-frame clones and leaves out a portion. This table holds around 150,000 clones, around 92% found once. The sample here was peripheral blood, taken 28 days after the second AZD1222 dose. The receptors derive from an adult who received the AZD1222 COVID-19 vaccine.

This chain connects TRBV7-2 to TRBJ2-5; TRBD1 or TRBD2 may be the D gene (5 bases each). V was pared by 7 bases and J by 2 bases, with 26 bases between. Per the germline V gene, CDR1 is SGHTA and CDR2 is FQGNSA. CDR3 length: 18 amino acids. The CDR3 loop reads CASTLRGASPTSQETQYF. CDR3 bases: TGTGCCAGCACCCTAAGAGGGGCTAGCCCCACCTCTCAAGAGACCCAGTACTTC.

This clone was seen a single time. In DNA, the CDR3 is TGTGCCTGGAGTGTCCATTCATCGGATACGCAGTATTTT. This gives the protein CAWSVHSSDTQYF. The V call is TRBV30, the J call TRBJ2-3; no definite D call. Trimming took off 0 bases at V and 6 bases at J, with 10 bases between the two ends. This CDR3 is 13 amino acids long. Germline V lookup: CDR1 GTSNPN, CDR2 SVGIG (reference sequence).

The chain uses TRBV3-1 (or the pseudogene TRBV3-2) and TRBJ2-5, with 12 bases fitting TRBD2. V gave up 4 bases and J gave up 5 bases; unmatched junction bases: 8. The CDR3 has 16 amino acids. Germline values: CDR1 LGHDT, CDR2 YNNKEL (reference sequence). For the CDR3, the DNA is TGTGCCAGCAGCCTCGGGGCTAGCGGGGGGGCGGAGACCCAGTACTTC. This sequence encodes CASSLGASGGAETQYF.

V and J are TRBV19 and TRBJ2-3; the D is unclear. Between the trimmed V and J ends, which lost 1 base and 2 bases, there was a span of 10 bases. CDR1 is LNHDA and CDR2 is SQIVND in the germline V gene (reference sequence). The CDR3 loop spans 15 amino acids. CDR3 region: CASSIAYQYTDTQYF. The CDR3 DNA follows: TGTGCCAGTAGTATAGCATACCAATACACAGATACGCAGTATTTT.

V and J are TRBV19 and TRBJ1-1; TRBD1 matches at 7 bases. This CDR3 has 13 residues. J gave up 11 bases and V 4 bases, and 10 bases lay outside the gene matches. Germline-derived CDR1 and CDR2 are LNHDA and SQIVND (reference sequence). CDR3 coding DNA: TGTGCCAGTAGTACCTTCACAGGGGCGCATGCTTTCTTT. Amino acid sequence: CASSTFTGAHAFF.

This chain uses TRBV18 with TRBJ2-6; D remains unclear. The CDR3 loop spans 12 amino acids. V was pared by 6 bases and J by 4 bases, with 4 bases between. Germline V gene sequence: CDR1 KGHSH, CDR2 LQKENI. The CDR3 spells CASSKGANVLTF. CDR3 coding DNA: TGTGCCAGCTCGAAAGGGGCCAACGTCCTGACTTTC.

The chain combines TRBV29-1 with TRBJ2-2; 10 bases map to TRBD1. The CDR3 covers 15 residues. After removal of 7 bases from V and 9 bases from J, the junction contained 14 bases not matched to a gene. Germline CDR1 and CDR2: SQVTM and ANQGSEA. CDR3: CSAIPGQGTAWELFF. The CDR3 bases are TGCAGCGCCATCCCGGGACAGGGGACTGCCTGGGAGCTGTTTTTT.

V usage is TRBV5-3 and J usage is TRBJ2-7, with D possibly being TRBD2 (6 bases). TRBV5-3 is designated an ORF whose function remains uncertain. With 4 bases removed from V and 5 bases from J, the gap between germline ends came to 19 bases. The CDR3 totals 15 residues. The CDR3 reads CARSLGSPITDEQYF. The CDR3 DNA reads as TGTGCCAGAAGCCTCGGGAGTCCCATCACGGACGAGCAGTACTTC.

V usage is TRBV30 and J usage is TRBJ1-2; maybe TRBD1 (6 bases). V lost 0 bases to trimming and J lost 3 bases, with 17 bases between them. Germline V CDR1 and CDR2: GTSNPN, SVGIG (reference sequence). This CDR3 region has 16 residues. The CDR3 DNA is TGTGCCTGGAGTGTTGGGGGCCATCGGGAGGACTATGGCTACACCTTC. Encoded protein: CAWSVGGHREDYGYTF.

V usage is TRBV12-5 and J usage is TRBJ2-1; TRBD2 agrees at 14 bases. The V gene end was trimmed by 1 base and the J gene end by 9 bases; junction bases not matched to a gene: 11. Germline V gene sequence: CDR1 LGHNT, CDR2 FRNRAP. CDR3 length equals 18 residues. CDR3 sequence: CASGLEWTSGRSKVEQFF. The CDR3 DNA reads as TGTGCTAGTGGTTTGGAGTGGACTAGCGGGAGGAGTAAGGTTGAGCAGTTCTTC.

This clone was observed once. CDR3 region: CASSDPFHRGGGYTF. As DNA, the CDR3 is TGTGCCAGCAGTGACCCCTTCCATCGAGGGGGTGGCTACACCTTC. The chain joins TRBV6-4 to TRBJ1-2, with D perhaps TRBD1 (6 bases). The CDR3 is made up of 15 amino acids. The V end was cut by 2 bases, the J end by 7 bases, with 17 bases between. Germline V gene sequence: CDR1 MRHNA, CDR2 SNTAGT.

The CDR3 nucleotides read TGTGCCAGCATGTCCCCCATGGGCTATGGCTACACCTTC. Translation gives CASMSPMGYGYTF. The chain links TRBV6-5 to TRBJ1-2, with D uncertain. The V gene lost 7 bases and the J gene lost 4 bases, with 13 bases spanning the gap. Germline V gene data show CDR1 as MNHEY and CDR2 as SVGAGI. The length of the CDR3 is 13 residues.